These 21 T cell receptor beta chains share one sample of origin, sequenced in a study of CD8+CD57+ T cells in acquired aplastic anemia. Genomic DNA, serving as template, underwent TCR beta VDJ and CDR3 profiling. TCRdb fed the reads into MiXCR, producing one record per CDR3 protein. The sample contains approximately 470,000 distinct CDR3 sequences, over 25% of which appear only once. Patients picked for sequencing had shown CD8+CD57+ cell expansion detected by flow cytometry. Sequenced: sorted CD4+, CD8+, or CD8+CD57+ T cells (not recorded which) from PBMCs. Receptor source: a human donor with aplastic anemia.

The chain couples TRBV25-1 to TRBJ2-7; 16 bases fit TRBD2. The CDR3 covers 17 residues. Germline V lookup: CDR1 MGHDK, CDR2 SYGVNS. V shed 3 bases, J shed 5 bases, and the junction held 7 bases outside the gene matches. The CDR3, as DNA: TGTGCCAGCAGTGAGGCCGGGACTAGCGGGAGGGCCCACGAGCAGTACTTC. Translation gives CASSEAGTSGRAHEQYF.

This clonotype was counted only a few times. This chain joins TRBV11-2 and TRBJ2-1; 8 nucleotides agree with TRBD1. Germline CDR1 and CDR2: SGHAT and FQNNGV. Unmatched junction bases numbered 7, after V lost 4 bases and J lost 5 bases. The CDR3 runs 15 residues. The CDR3 is CASSSRGRVNNEQFF. CDR3 DNA sequence: TGTGCCAGCAGCTCCAGGGGGCGCGTAAACAATGAGCAGTTCTTC.

This clonotype was picked up a small number of times. The CDR3 sequence is CASSFWTDNSPLHF. CDR3 coding DNA: TGTGCCAGCAGTTTTTGGACCGATAATTCACCCCTCCACTTT. This chain links TRBV27 with TRBJ1-6; D call uncertain. This CDR3 spans 14 amino acids. The germline V and J ends were trimmed by 3 bases and 5 bases, with 8 bases remaining between them. Germline V lookup: CDR1 MNHEY, CDR2 SMNVEV (reference sequence).

The sample holds many counts of this clonotype. CDR3 coding DNA: TGTGCCAGTAGTACCGGGACAGGGGAGCAGCCCCAGCATTTT. It translates to CASSTGTGEQPQHF. The genes are TRBV19 and TRBJ1-5; 10 bases are a match to TRBD1. Germline V gene lookup returns CDR1 LNHDA and CDR2 SQIVND (reference sequence). The V and J ends lost 4 bases and 7 bases, in that order; junction bases with no gene match: 4. This CDR3 is built from 14 residues.

At least ten counts were recorded for this clonotype. The chain recombines TRBV2 with TRBJ2-7, with D hard to call. This CDR3 is built from 13 residues. V lost 7 bases and J lost 0, with 10 bases in between. Germline CDR1 and CDR2: SNHLY and FYNNEI. The DNA of the CDR3 is TGTGCCAGCACGGTAGCAGACTCCTACGAGCAGTACTTC. Protein sequence: CASTVADSYEQYF.

This clonotype was observed a few times. The chain combines TRBV15 with TRBJ2-7, with 7 nucleotides matching TRBD1. CDR1 and CDR2 (germline): LNHNV, YYDKDF (reference sequence). The CDR3 has 14 residues. V gave up 1 base and J gave up 5 bases; unmatched junction bases: 5. DNA of the CDR3: TGTGCCACCAGCAGAGCGCGGACAGGTAACGAGCAGTACTTC. Its translation is CATSRARTGNEQYF.

This clonotype was recorded at least ten times. The chain carries TRBV7-9 and TRBJ2-7; 7 bases are a match to TRBD1. Germline V gene sequence: CDR1 SEHNR, CDR2 FQNEAQ (reference sequence). CDR3 length: 14 residues. V dropped 3 bases and J dropped 6; count of bases not matched to a gene: 8. The chain's CDR3 is CASSFTGTVPEQYF. The CDR3 DNA is TGTGCCAGCAGCTTTACCGGGACAGTCCCCGAGCAGTACTTC.

V gene TRBV19 combines with J gene TRBJ1-5; D perhaps matches TRBD1 (5 bases). V gave up 6 bases and J gave up 11 bases, with 14 bases separating them. The V gene's germline CDR1 is LNHDA and CDR2 SQIVND (reference sequence). This CDR3 has 12 residues. CDR3 region: CASSPGLATQHF. In DNA form, the CDR3 reads TGTGCCAGTAGCCCGGGACTAGCTACCCAGCATTTT.

A remark on this clonotype: A much bigger clone sits one base away, suggesting this may be a read error. The chain uses TRBV19 and TRBJ1-5; 7 bases match TRBD1. Germline-derived CDR1 and CDR2 are LNHDA and SQIVND (reference sequence). The CDR3 is 14 residues long. DNA of the CDR3: TGTGCATCGGCCGAGGGGGCAGGTCCACAGCCCCAGCATTTT. Protein: CASAEGAGPQPQHF.

On this clonotype: A read error may be the cause here, since a much bigger clone is one base away. The chain links TRBV11-2 to TRBJ2-7; 9 bases fit TRBD1. Germline V lookup: CDR1 SGHAT, CDR2 FQNNGV. The CDR3 consists of 14 residues. CDR3 sequence reads: CVSSLGGTGIEQYF. The CDR3 DNA reads TGTGTCAGCAGCTTAGGGGGGACAGGGATCGAGCAGTACTTC. Complete variable domain (other parts from reference TRBV11-2 and TRBJ2-7): EAGVAQSPRYKIIEKRQSVAFWCNPISGHATLYWYQQILGQGPKLLIQFQNNGVVDDSQLPKDRFSAERLKGVDSTLKIQPAKLEDSAVYLCVSSLGGTGIEQYFGPGTRLTVT.

This clonotype was recorded many times. DNA for the CDR3: TGTGCCAGCATGGGCAGGGAGCGTTCACCCCTCCACTTT. This codes for CASMGRERSPLHF. The chain joins TRBV6-1 to TRBJ1-6; a possible D gene is TRBD1 (5 bases). The V end was cut by 7 bases, the J end by 9 bases, with 13 bases between. The CDR3 has 13 amino acids. Germline V gene data show CDR1 as MNHNS and CDR2 as SASEGT.

This clonotype was seen repeatedly, ten times or more. The V call is TRBV19, the J call TRBJ2-7, with TRBD2 as a possible D gene (6 bases). Germline values: CDR1 LNHDA, CDR2 SQIVND (reference sequence). V was pared by 3 bases and J by 6 bases, with 9 bases between. The CDR3 runs to 12 residues. The CDR3: CASSMTSTEQYF. The CDR3, as DNA: TGTGCCAGTAGTATGACTAGTACCGAGCAGTACTTC.

V and J are TRBV7-2 and TRBJ2-1, with D possibly being TRBD1 (5 bases). With 4 bases removed from V and 7 bases from J, the gap between germline ends came to 17 bases. Per the germline V gene, CDR1 is SGHTA and CDR2 is FQGNSA. The CDR3 extends over 15 amino acids. CDR3 residues: CASSSQGGTRNEQFF. The CDR3 DNA follows: TGTGCCAGCAGCTCGCAGGGTGGTACGCGGAATGAGCAGTTCTTC.

The J gene is TRBJ1-1, the V gene TRBV6-1; D perhaps matches TRBD1 (5 bases). Germline V lookup: CDR1 MNHNS, CDR2 SASEGT. The CDR3 consists of 14 residues. Trimming took off 7 bases at V and 0 bases at J, with 12 bases between the two ends. CDR3 amino acids: CASTMTAMNTEAFF. The CDR3 region has the DNA TGTGCCAGCACTATGACAGCCATGAACACTGAAGCTTTCTTT.

The chain carries TRBV10-3 and TRBJ2-1; 12 bases are shared with TRBD2. Looked up from germline, CDR1 is ENHRY and CDR2 is SYGVKD. The CDR3 consists of 15 residues. Losses at the gene ends were 6 bases for V and 8 bases for J; bases not matched to a gene: 8. The CDR3 spells CAIRKPSGRADEQFF. The DNA of the CDR3 is TGTGCCATCAGAAAGCCTAGCGGGAGGGCTGATGAGCAGTTCTTC.

As regards this clonotype: This clone may be a read error of a much larger clone one base away. This rearrangement joins TRBV2 to TRBJ1-2; D call uncertain. Germline CDR1 reads SNHLY; CDR2 reads FYNNEI. V shed 3 bases and J shed 0 bases, with 8 bases lying between them. The CDR3 covers 14 residues. The CDR3 region is CASSDGVPNYGYTF. Here the CDR3 DNA reads TGTGCCAGCAGTGACGGGGTGCCTAACTATGGCTACACCTTC.

As to this clonotype: With a much larger clone just one base away, this may be a read error. V is TRBV9 and J is TRBJ1-1; D is possibly TRBD1 (6 bases). The CDR3 covers 14 residues. CDR1 and CDR2 from the germline V gene are SGDLS and YYNGEE. The V and J ends lost 3 bases and 1 base respectively, with 10 bases between them. Written as DNA, the CDR3 is TGTGCCAGCAGCGCCGGGACACCGAACACTGAAGCTTTCTTT. Protein sequence: CASSAGTPNTEAFF.

The rearrangement uses TRBV9 and TRBJ1-4; the match to TRBD1 covers 7 bases. There are 15 residues in the CDR3. Germline V gene data show CDR1 as SGDLS and CDR2 as YYNGEE. J gave up 3 bases and V 2 bases, and 4 bases lay outside the gene matches. The CDR3, as DNA: TGTGCCAGCAGCGTCGCGGGACAGCCTAATGAAAAACTGTTTTTT. It codes for CASSVAGQPNEKLFF.

The table lists this clonotype with many counts. The CDR3, as DNA: TGTGCCAGCAGCTTGGAGAACACCGGGGAGCTGTTTTTT. Translated: CASSLENTGELFF. The chain combines TRBV2 with TRBJ2-2, with no clear D. This CDR3 region has 13 residues. V lost 6 bases and J 1 base, leaving 6 bases between the germline ends. Germline V gives CDR1 SNHLY, CDR2 FYNNEI.

This clonotype was counted many times. This chain uses TRBV29-1 with TRBJ1-1; D possibly corresponds to TRBD1 (6 bases). V was clipped by 6 bases and J by 1 base, with 15 bases between them. This CDR3 region has 14 residues. The germline CDR1 and CDR2 sequences are SQVTM and ANQGSEA. CDR3 in amino acids: CSVRKGVPNTEAFF. DNA for the CDR3: TGCAGCGTGAGGAAGGGGGTGCCGAACACTGAAGCTTTCTTT. The full variable domain, with the rest looked up from reference TRBV29-1 and TRBJ1-1, is SAVISQKPSRDICQRGTSLTIQCQVDSQVTMMFWYRQQPGQSLTLIATANQGSEATYESGFVIDKFPISRPNLTFSTLTVSNMSPEDSSIYLCSVRKGVPNTEAFFGQGTRLTVV.

CDR3 sequence reads: CATSSTRGDQPQHF. CDR3 bases: TGTGCCACCAGCAGCACGAGGGGAGATCAGCCCCAGCATTTT. This chain joins TRBV15 and TRBJ1-5; the D gene is possibly TRBD1 (5 bases). The CDR3 runs to 14 residues. V was clipped by 3 bases and J by 5 bases, with 11 bases between them. The germline V gene encodes CDR1 LNHNV and CDR2 YYDKDF (reference sequence). Filled out from reference TRBV15 and TRBJ1-5, the complete variable domain reads DAMVIQNPRYQVTQFGKPVTLSCSQTLNHNVMYWYQQKSSQAPKLLFHYYDKDFNNEADTPDNFQSRRPNTSFCFLDIRSPGLGDTAMYLCATSSTRGDQPQHFGDGTRLSIL.